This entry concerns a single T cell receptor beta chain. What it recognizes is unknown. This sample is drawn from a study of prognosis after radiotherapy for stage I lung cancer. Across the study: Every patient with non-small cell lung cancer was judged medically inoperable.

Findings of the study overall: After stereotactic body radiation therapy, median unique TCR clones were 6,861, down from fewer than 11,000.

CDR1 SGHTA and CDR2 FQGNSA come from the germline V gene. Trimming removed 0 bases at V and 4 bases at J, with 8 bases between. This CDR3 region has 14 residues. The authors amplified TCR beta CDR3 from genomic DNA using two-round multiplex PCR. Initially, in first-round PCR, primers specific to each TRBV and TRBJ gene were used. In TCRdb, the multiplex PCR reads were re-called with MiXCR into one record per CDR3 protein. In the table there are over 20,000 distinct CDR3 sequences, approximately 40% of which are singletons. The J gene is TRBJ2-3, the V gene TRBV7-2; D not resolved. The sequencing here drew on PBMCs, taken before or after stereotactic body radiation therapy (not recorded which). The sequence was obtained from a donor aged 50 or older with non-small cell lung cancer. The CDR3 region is CASSLALGSDTQYF. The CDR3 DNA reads TGTGCCAGCAGCTTAGCGCTGGGTTCAGATACGCAGTATTTT.